Listed here is a single TCR beta chain. This sample was taken from a study of technical replicates of blood from several donors. CDR3 size: 14 residues. The V gene's germline CDR1 is SGDLS and CDR2 YYNGEE. J gave up 5 bases and V 2 bases, and 7 bases lay outside the gene matches. The data were produced by immunoSEQ multiplex PCR, yet TCRdb's version contains in-frame clones alone and is incomplete. Of some 57,000 clones detected, roughly 90% appear once; the ten largest clones hold roughly 4.9%. This receptor was taken from a human donor in good health. Some clones in this sample may be carry-over from other donors' samples. The rearrangement links TRBV9 to TRBJ2-7, with 7 bases aligning to TRBD2. The sample taken for sequencing was PBMCs. Written as DNA, the CDR3 is TGTGCCAGCAGCGTGGGGGGGTTGAAGAACGAGCAGTACTTC. Protein sequence: CASSVGGLKNEQYF.